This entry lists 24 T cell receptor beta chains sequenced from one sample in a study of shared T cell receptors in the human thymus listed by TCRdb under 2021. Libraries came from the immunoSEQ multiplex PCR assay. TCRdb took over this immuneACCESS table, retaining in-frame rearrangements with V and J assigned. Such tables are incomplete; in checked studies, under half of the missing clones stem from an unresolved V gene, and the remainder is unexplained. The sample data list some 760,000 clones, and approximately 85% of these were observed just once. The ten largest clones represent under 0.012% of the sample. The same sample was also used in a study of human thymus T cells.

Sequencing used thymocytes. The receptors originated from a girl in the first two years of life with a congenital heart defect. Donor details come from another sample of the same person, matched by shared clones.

The CDR3 sequence is CASSSVYGYTF. In nucleotides, the CDR3 is TGTGCCAGCAGCTCCGTCTATGGCTACACCTTC. The chain employs TRBV5-5 and TRBJ1-2; unclear D gene. V was shortened by 3 bases and J by 4 bases, with 4 bases between the two germline ends. Germline CDR1 is SGHKS and CDR2 is YYEKEE (reference sequence). This CDR3 comprises 11 residues.

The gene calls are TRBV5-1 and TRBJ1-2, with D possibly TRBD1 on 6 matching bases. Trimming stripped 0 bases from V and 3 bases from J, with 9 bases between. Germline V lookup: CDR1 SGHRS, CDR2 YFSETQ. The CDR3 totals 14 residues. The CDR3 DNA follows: TGCGCCAGCAGCTTGGGGGGGCGCGACTATGGCTACACCTTC. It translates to CASSLGGRDYGYTF.

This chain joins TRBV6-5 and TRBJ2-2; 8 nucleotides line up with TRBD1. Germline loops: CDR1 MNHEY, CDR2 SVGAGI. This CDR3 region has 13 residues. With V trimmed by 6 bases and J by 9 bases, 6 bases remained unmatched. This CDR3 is CASSRQGYRELFF. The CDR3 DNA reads TGTGCCAGCAGCAGACAGGGGTATAGGGAGCTGTTTTTT.

The CDR3 reads CASSLACLAGTNEQFF. CDR3 nucleotide sequence: TGTGCCAGCAGTTTGGCGTGCCTAGCGGGGACCAATGAGCAGTTCTTC. This chain uses TRBV27 with TRBJ2-1; 9 nucleotides line up with TRBD2. The V segment lost 3 bases and the J segment 6 bases; nucleotides outside the gene matches: 9. The CDR3 is 16 residues long. Germline lookup yields CDR1 MNHEY and CDR2 SMNVEV (reference sequence).

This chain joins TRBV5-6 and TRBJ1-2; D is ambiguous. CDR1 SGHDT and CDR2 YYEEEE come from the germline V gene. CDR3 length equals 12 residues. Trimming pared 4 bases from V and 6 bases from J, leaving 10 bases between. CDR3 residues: CASSPSFDGYTF. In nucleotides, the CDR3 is TGTGCCAGCAGCCCCTCGTTTGATGGCTACACCTTC. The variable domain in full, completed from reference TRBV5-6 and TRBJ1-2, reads DAGVTQSPTHLIKTRGQQVTLRCSPKSGHDTVSWYQQALGQGPQFIFQYYEEEERQRGNFPDRFSGHQFPNYSSELNVNALLLGDSALYLCASSPSFDGYTFGSGTRLTVV.

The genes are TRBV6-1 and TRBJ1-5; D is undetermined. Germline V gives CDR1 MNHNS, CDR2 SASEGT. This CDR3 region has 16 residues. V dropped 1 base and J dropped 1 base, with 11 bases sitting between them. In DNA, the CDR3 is TGTGCCAGCAGTGAAGAGGAGTCCCGAAGCAATCAGCCCCAGCATTTT. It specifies CASSEEESRSNQPQHF.

In DNA, the CDR3 is TGCGCCAGCAGTGAGCCCTCGCTAGACCCCACGAACACCGGGGAGCTGTTTTTT. Amino acid sequence: CASSEPSLDPTNTGELFF. This sequence joins TRBV10-2 and TRBJ2-2; no clear D gene. Germline values: CDR1 WSHSY, CDR2 SAAADI. The germline V and J ends were trimmed by 2 bases and 0 bases, with 16 bases remaining between them. The CDR3 totals 18 residues.

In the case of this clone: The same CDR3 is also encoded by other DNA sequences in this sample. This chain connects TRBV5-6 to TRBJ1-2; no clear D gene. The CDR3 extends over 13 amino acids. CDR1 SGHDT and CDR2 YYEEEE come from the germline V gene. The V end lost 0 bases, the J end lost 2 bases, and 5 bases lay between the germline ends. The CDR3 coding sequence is TGTGCCAGCAGCTTGGCCAGGAACTATGGCTACACCTTC. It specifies CASSLARNYGYTF. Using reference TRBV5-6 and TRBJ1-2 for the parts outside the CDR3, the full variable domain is DAGVTQSPTHLIKTRGQQVTLRCSPKSGHDTVSWYQQALGQGPQFIFQYYEEEERQRGNFPDRFSGHQFPNYSSELNVNALLLGDSALYLCASSLARNYGYTFGSGTRLTVV.

CDR3 loop: CARKIQVLSYEQYF. CDR3 nucleotides: TGCGCCAGGAAAATACAAGTCCTCTCCTACGAGCAGTACTTC. The V gene is TRBV10-1, the J gene TRBJ2-7; D call uncertain. The germline V and J ends were trimmed by 9 bases and 0 bases, with 15 bases remaining between them. This CDR3 has 14 amino acids. In germline, CDR1 is WNHNN, CDR2 SYGVQD (reference sequence).

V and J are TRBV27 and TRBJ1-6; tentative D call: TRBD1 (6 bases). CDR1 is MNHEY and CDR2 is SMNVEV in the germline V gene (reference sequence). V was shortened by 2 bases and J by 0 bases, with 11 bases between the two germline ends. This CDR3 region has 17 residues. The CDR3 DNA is TGTGCCAGCAGTTTAGGGGGGGCCCGCTCCTATAATTCACCCCTCCACTTT. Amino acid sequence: CASSLGGARSYNSPLHF.

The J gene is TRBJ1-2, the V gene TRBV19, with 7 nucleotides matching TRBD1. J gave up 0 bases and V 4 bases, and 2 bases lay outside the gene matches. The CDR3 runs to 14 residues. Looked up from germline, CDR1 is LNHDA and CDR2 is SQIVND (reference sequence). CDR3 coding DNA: TGTGCCAGTAGTACGACAGGGACTAACTATGGCTACACCTTC. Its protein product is CASSTTGTNYGYTF.

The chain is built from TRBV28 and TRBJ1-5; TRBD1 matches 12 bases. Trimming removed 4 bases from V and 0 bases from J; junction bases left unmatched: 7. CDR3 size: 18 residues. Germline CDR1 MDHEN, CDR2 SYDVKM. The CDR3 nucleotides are TGTGCCAGCAGTTACGGGACAGGGGGCCTTATTAGCAATCAGCCCCAGCATTTT. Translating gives CASSYGTGGLISNQPQHF.

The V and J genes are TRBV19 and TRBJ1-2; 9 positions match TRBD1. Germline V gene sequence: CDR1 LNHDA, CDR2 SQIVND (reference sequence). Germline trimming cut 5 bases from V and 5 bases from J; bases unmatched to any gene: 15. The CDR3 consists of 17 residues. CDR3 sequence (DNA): TGTGCCAGTAGTCCATCCGGGACAGGGTTTATATGGTATGGCTACACCTTC. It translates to CASSPSGTGFIWYGYTF.

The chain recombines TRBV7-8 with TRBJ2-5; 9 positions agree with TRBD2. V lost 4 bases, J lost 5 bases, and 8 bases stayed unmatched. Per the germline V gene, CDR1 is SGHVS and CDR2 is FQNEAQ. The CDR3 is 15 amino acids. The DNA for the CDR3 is TGTGCCAGCAGCTGGCGGGGGGGTAGGCGGGAGACCCAGTACTTC. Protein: CASSWRGGRRETQYF.

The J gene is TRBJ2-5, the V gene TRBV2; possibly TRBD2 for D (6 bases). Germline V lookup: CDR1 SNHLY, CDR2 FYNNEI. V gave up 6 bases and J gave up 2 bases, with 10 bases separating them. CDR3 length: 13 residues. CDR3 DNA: TGTGCCAGCAGAGGGAGGCTTCAAGAGACCCAGTACTTC. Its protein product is CASRGRLQETQYF.

Here the CDR3 reads CASSPGPFYGYTF. The CDR3 bases are TGTGCCAGCAGTCCTGGGCCCTTCTATGGCTACACCTTC. The V call is TRBV28, the J call TRBJ1-2; D unclear. Germline values: CDR1 MDHEN, CDR2 SYDVKM. This CDR3 spans 13 amino acids. Trimming took 5 bases from V and 4 from J, leaving 11 bases between them.

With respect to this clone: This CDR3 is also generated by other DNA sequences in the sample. CDR3 bases: TGTGCCAGCAGCGTAGCGGGGGGTCCAGAGACCCAGTACTTC. This gives the protein CASSVAGGPETQYF. The chain is built from TRBV9 and TRBJ2-5; 7 bases align to TRBD2. CDR1 is SGDLS and CDR2 is YYNGEE in the germline V gene. This CDR3 is built from 14 residues. Losses at the gene ends were 0 bases for V and 4 bases for J; bases not matched to a gene: 3.

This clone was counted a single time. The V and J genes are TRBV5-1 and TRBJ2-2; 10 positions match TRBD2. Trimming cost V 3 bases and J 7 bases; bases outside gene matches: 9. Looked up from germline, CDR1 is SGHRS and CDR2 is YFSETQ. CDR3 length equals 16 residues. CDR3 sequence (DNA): TGCGCCAGCAGCTCGGAAGCGGGGGGGCGCAACGGGGAGCTGTTTTTT. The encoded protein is CASSSEAGGRNGELFF.

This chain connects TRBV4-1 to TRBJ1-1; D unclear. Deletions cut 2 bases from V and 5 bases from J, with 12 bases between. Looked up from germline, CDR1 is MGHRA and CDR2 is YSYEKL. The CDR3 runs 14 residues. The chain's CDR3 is CASSQNLGQTEAFF. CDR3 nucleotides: TGCGCCAGCAGCCAAAATTTGGGCCAGACTGAAGCTTTCTTT.

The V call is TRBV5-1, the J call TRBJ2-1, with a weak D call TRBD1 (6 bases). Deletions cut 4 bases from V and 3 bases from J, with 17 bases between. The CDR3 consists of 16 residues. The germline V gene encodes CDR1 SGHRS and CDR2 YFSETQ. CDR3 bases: TGCGCCAGCAGCCCCGCCCCCAGGGGTCTCTACAATGAGCAGTTCTTC. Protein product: CASSPAPRGLYNEQFF.

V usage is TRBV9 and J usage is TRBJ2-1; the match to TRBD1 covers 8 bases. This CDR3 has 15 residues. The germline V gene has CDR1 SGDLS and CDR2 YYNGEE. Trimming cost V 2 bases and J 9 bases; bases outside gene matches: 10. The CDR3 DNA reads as TGTGCCAGCAGCGTTATCGGGCAGGGGGCTAGTGAGCAGTTCTTC. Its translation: CASSVIGQGASEQFF.

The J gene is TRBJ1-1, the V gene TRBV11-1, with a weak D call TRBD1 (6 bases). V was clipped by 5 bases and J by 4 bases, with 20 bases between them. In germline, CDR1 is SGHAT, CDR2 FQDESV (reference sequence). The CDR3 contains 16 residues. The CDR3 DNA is TGTGCCAGCAGCCTTGAAAAGAAGGGGGGGATCACTGAAGCTTTCTTT. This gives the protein CASSLEKKGGITEAFF.

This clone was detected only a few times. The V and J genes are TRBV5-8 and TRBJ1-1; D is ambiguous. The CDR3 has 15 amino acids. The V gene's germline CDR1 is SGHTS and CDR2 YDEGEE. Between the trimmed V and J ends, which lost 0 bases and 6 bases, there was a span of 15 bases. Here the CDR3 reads CASSLERAGESEAFF. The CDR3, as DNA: TGTGCCAGCAGCTTGGAGAGGGCTGGGGAGTCTGAAGCTTTCTTT.

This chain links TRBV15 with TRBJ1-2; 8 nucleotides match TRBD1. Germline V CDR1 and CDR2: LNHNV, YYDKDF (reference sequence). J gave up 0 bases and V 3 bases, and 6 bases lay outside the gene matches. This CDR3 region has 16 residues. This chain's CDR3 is CATSRAGQDSNYGYTF. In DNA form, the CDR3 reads TGTGCCACCAGCAGGGCGGGACAGGATTCTAACTATGGCTACACCTTC.